Each of the 12 T cell receptor beta chains below was sequenced from the same sample in a study of OX40 agonist ivuxolimab in advanced cancers. Data came from immunoSEQ multiplex PCR; TCRdb stores just in-frame clones and leaves some out. Among 100,000 or so clones listed, approximately 90% were seen once. This specimen was CD4+ or CD8+ T cells sorted from blood, taken in a trial of the OX40 agonist ivuxolimab. These receptor sequences come from an adult with an advanced solid tumor such as melanoma, head and neck, liver or kidney cancer.

The chain is built from TRBV6-1 and TRBJ1-5; weak D call: TRBD1 (5 bases). This CDR3 comprises 11 residues. Trimming removed 6 bases from V and 9 bases from J, with 9 bases in between. The germline gives CDR1 MNHNS, CDR2 SASEGT. CDR3 loop: CASSQGGPQHF. The CDR3 region has the DNA TGTGCCAGCAGCCAGGGTGGGCCCCAGCATTTT.

The chain joins TRBV14 to TRBJ2-1, with 8 bases identical to TRBD2. The germline V gene encodes CDR1 SGHDN and CDR2 FVKESK. This CDR3 is 16 amino acids long. V gave up 1 base and J gave up 8 bases; unmatched junction bases: 10. Here the CDR3 DNA reads TGTGCCAGCAGCCAAGTGCCCCGGGCTAGCGGGCATGAGCAGTTCTTC. Amino acid sequence: CASSQVPRASGHEQFF.

The rearrangement uses TRBV7-2 and TRBJ1-4; D is perhaps TRBD1 (6 bases). This CDR3 has 15 amino acids. V lost 5 bases and J 1 base, leaving 11 bases between the germline ends. Germline assignment: CDR1 SGHTA and CDR2 FQGNSA. For the CDR3, the DNA is TGTGCCAGCAGCACCCACAGGGTAACTAATGAAAAACTGTTTTTT. It specifies CASSTHRVTNEKLFF.

This rearrangement joins TRBV19 to TRBJ2-1; a possible D gene is TRBD2 (6 bases). This CDR3 is built from 13 residues. Trimming took 5 bases from V and 9 from J, leaving 14 bases between them. Germline CDR1 reads LNHDA; CDR2 reads SQIVND (reference sequence). In DNA form, the CDR3 reads TGTGCCAGTAGTCCCAGGGTGGGGGGTGAGCAGTTCTTC. This translates into CASSPRVGGEQFF.

This clone occurred a few times. V is TRBV30 and J is TRBJ1-5; 8 bases are a match to TRBD1. Per germline, CDR1 GTSNPN and CDR2 SVGIG (reference sequence). The ends lost 5 bases at V and 6 bases at J; junction bases unmatched: 6. The CDR3 sequence is 13 residues long. The CDR3 sequence: CAWADRVGQPQHF. The CDR3, as DNA: TGTGCCTGGGCGGACAGGGTAGGTCAGCCCCAGCATTTT. The entire variable domain, with the rest obtained from reference TRBV30 and TRBJ1-5, is as follows: SQTIHQWPATLVQPVGSPLSLECTVEGTSNPNLYWYRQAAGRGLQLLFYSVGIGQISSEVPQNLSASRPQDRQFILSSKKLLLSDSGFYLCAWADRVGQPQHFGDGTRLSIL.

V is TRBV7-9 and J is TRBJ2-7; the D gene is possibly TRBD1 (6 bases). The ends were cut back, 5 bases at V and 6 bases at J, with 14 bases in the middle. The CDR3 is 13 residues long. Germline values: CDR1 SEHNR, CDR2 FQNEAQ (reference sequence). The CDR3 is CASSTNRDTEQYF. As DNA, the CDR3 is TGTGCCAGCAGCACCAACCGGGACACCGAGCAGTACTTC.

V and J are TRBV6-1 and TRBJ1-2, with 9 bases lining up with TRBD1. Looked up from germline, CDR1 is MNHNS and CDR2 is SASEGT. The CDR3 sequence is 14 residues long. Trimming removed 5 bases from V and 3 bases from J; junction bases left unmatched: 4. The CDR3 sequence: CASSWTGVDYGYTF. CDR3 bases: TGTGCCAGCAGTTGGACAGGGGTCGACTATGGCTACACCTTC.

The V and J genes are TRBV11-2 and TRBJ2-7; maybe TRBD1 (6 bases). V was trimmed by 5 bases and J by 7 bases, leaving 12 bases between them. Germline V CDR1 and CDR2: SGHAT, FQNNGV. This CDR3 spans 12 amino acids. The CDR3 spells CASSLTGLEQYF. The CDR3 DNA reads as TGTGCCAGCAGCCTTACAGGGTTAGAGCAGTACTTC.

A remark on this clone: The junction does not match germline at one end; this may be a read error. V is TRBV6-5 and J is TRBJ2-7, with 7 nucleotides matching TRBD2. The germline CDR1 and CDR2 sequences are MNHEY and SVGAGI. The CDR3 covers 13 residues. DNA for the CDR3: TGTGCCAGCAGTTACATGGCCAACGGAGGGACTACCTTC. Translating gives CASSYMANGGTTF.

This clone was counted once. The rearrangement joins TRBV7-2 to TRBJ2-5, with D unclear. This CDR3 spans 14 amino acids. Trimming left V 2 bases short and J 4 bases short, with 11 bases between. Germline values: CDR1 SGHTA, CDR2 FQGNSA. CDR3 residues: CASSLLGNAETQYF. CDR3 nucleotide sequence: TGTGCCAGCAGCTTATTAGGCAACGCAGAGACCCAGTACTTC.

The V gene is TRBV7-9, the J gene TRBJ2-7, with D tentatively TRBD1 (6 bases). The CDR3 length is 16 residues. Trimming left V 5 bases short and J 1 base short, with 18 bases between. Germline CDR1 is SEHNR and CDR2 is FQNEAQ (reference sequence). The CDR3 sequence is CASSTLQGTRSYEQYF. The CDR3 region has the DNA TGTGCCAGCAGCACCCTACAGGGAACCCGATCCTACGAGCAGTACTTC.

The rearrangement joins TRBV27 to TRBJ1-3; 7 bases align to TRBD1. Losses at the gene ends were 5 bases for V and 0 bases for J; bases not matched to a gene: 10. The germline CDR1 and CDR2 sequences are MNHEY and SMNVEV (reference sequence). The CDR3 totals 17 residues. The CDR3 spells CASSPLQGLRSGNTIYF. In nucleotides, the CDR3 is TGTGCCAGCAGTCCACTACAGGGGCTGCGCTCTGGAAACACCATATATTTT.